This T cell receptor (beta chain) stems from a study of cytomegalovirus exposure and HLA in healthy donors. Regarding the study as a whole: For presence/absence analyses, sequencing depth was assumed to be roughly uniform across donors. Most likely, a cluster of highly shared sequence variants arose as a sequencing artifact. Relative to equally common others, HLA-associated TCR beta chains showed greater clonal expansion in a later analysis.

Worth noting for this clone: The antigen remains undetermined.

The primer mix had 60 Vbeta and 13 Jbeta primers. Using immunoSEQ multiplex PCR, the repertoire was profiled, and TCRdb retains in-frame clones only, with some absent. In the table there are about 120,000 clones, about four fifths of which are singletons. CDR1 is SGDLS, CDR2 YYNGEE, per germline. CDR3 length: 16 residues. The V and J ends lost 5 bases and 4 bases, in that order; junction bases with no gene match: 14. The V and J genes are TRBV9 and TRBJ1-1; 7 bases agree with TRBD1. This sequence originates from a woman aged 40 to 55 in good health and CMV-seronegative. The specimen sequenced was PBMCs. CDR3 protein: CASSIGAGGLGTEAFF. CDR3 in DNA: TGTGCCAGCAGTATAGGGGCAGGGGGATTGGGCACTGAAGCTTTCTTT.